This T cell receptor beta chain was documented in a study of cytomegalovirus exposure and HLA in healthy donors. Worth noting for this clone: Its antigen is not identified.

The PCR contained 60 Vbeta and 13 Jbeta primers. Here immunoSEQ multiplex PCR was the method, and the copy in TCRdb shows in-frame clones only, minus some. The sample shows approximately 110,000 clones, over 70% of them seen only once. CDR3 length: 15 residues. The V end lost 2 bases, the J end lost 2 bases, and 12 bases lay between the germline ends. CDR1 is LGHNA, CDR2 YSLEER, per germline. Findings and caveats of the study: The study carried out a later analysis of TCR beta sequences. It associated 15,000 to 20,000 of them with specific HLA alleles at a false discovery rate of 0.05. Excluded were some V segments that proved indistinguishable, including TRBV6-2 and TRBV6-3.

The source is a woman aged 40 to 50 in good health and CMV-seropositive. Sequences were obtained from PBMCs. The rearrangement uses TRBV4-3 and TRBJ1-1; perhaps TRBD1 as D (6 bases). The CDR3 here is CASSQKRGKNTEAFF. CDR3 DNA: TGCGCCAGCAGCCAAAAGAGGGGGAAAAACACTGAAGCTTTCTTT.